What follows are 20 T cell receptor beta chains derived from one specimen sequenced in a study of T cells in Graves' hyperthyroidism and ophthalmopathy. Amplification of TCR beta CDR3 regions used RNA as the template. Primed by the HTBI set, a first-round RT-PCR was run on the TCR CDR3. TCRdb used MiXCR to reprocess the multiplex PCR reads, holding one entry per CDR3 protein. The repertoire holds under 300,000 distinct CDR3 sequences, with less than 30% as singletons. The sample comprised blood. The origin of the receptors is a man between 40 and 49 years old with Graves' hyperthyroidism that later progressed to Graves' ophthalmopathy.

In this sample, this clonotype turned up once. The CDR3 coding sequence is TGTGCCAGCAGTAACCCAGGACAGTCCAGGGGGGAGACCCAGTACTTC. It translates to CASSNPGQSRGETQYF. The chain carries TRBV25-1 and TRBJ2-5, with 7 bases matching TRBD1. V dropped 5 bases and J dropped 5; count of bases not matched to a gene: 14. CDR3 size: 16 residues. Germline loops: CDR1 MGHDK, CDR2 SYGVNS.

This clonotype was seen repeatedly, ten times or more. The chain carries TRBV5-1 and TRBJ1-1, with 8 bases lining up with TRBD1. Per the germline V gene, CDR1 is SGHRS and CDR2 is YFSETQ. V was pared by 3 bases and J by 5 bases, with 6 bases of the junction left unmatched. The CDR3 totals 14 residues. For the CDR3, the DNA is TGCGCCAGCAGCTGGTGGGACAGGCAAACTGAAGCTTTCTTT. Translating it yields CASSWWDRQTEAFF.

In its sample, this clonotype was seen many times. V is TRBV14 and J is TRBJ2-7; 7 positions match TRBD1. Germline V CDR1 and CDR2: SGHDN, FVKESK. V was clipped by 3 bases and J by 3 bases; unmatched bases: 8. The CDR3 is 15 amino acids. CDR3 region: CASSQQTGASYEQYF. For the CDR3, the DNA is TGTGCCAGCAGCCAGCAAACAGGGGCCAGCTACGAGCAGTACTTC.

At least ten counts were recorded for this clonotype. This sequence joins TRBV6-5 and TRBJ2-7; 7 bases agree with TRBD2. Per the germline V gene, CDR1 is MNHEY and CDR2 is SVGAGI. V lost 2 bases, J lost 0 bases, and 10 bases stayed unmatched. This CDR3 spans 17 amino acids. CDR3 loop: CASSYGRAGPYSYEQYF. In DNA form, the CDR3 reads TGTGCCAGCAGTTACGGGAGGGCCGGGCCATACTCCTACGAGCAGTACTTC.

The table lists this clonotype with many counts. This chain uses TRBV12-3 or TRBV12-4 with TRBJ1-2; D perhaps matches TRBD1 (5 bases). The CDR3 is made up of 13 amino acids. V shed 6 bases and J shed 4 bases, with 12 bases lying between them. The CDR3: CASSPDTFYGYTF. CDR3 in DNA: TGTGCCAGCAGCCCGGACACCTTCTATGGCTACACCTTC.

This clonotype was observed many times. This chain links TRBV7-9 with TRBJ2-7, with 7 bases matching TRBD2. Germline CDR1 SEHNR, CDR2 FQNEAQ (reference sequence). CDR3 length: 16 residues. V shed 5 bases, J shed 5 bases, and the junction held 15 bases outside the gene matches. CDR3 region: CASSPDSRLAIHEQYF. Here the CDR3 DNA reads TGTGCCAGCAGCCCTGACTCGAGACTAGCTATCCACGAGCAGTACTTC.

The genes are TRBV11-1 and TRBJ2-5, with 8 bases that match TRBD2. Looked up from germline, CDR1 is SGHAT and CDR2 is FQDESV (reference sequence). CDR3 size: 15 residues. The trim removed 5 bases at V and 5 bases at J, leaving 10 bases unmatched. The CDR3: CASSPGGSGMETQYF. CDR3 coding DNA: TGTGCCAGCAGCCCAGGAGGTAGCGGGATGGAGACCCAGTACTTC.

V and J are TRBV6-2 or TRBV6-3 and TRBJ2-6, with D uncertain. This CDR3 is built from 19 residues. The V gene lost 2 bases and the J gene lost 0 bases, with 17 bases spanning the gap. The germline CDR1 and CDR2 sequences are MNHEY and SVGEGT. The CDR3: CASSYPGGTVTSGANVLTF. CDR3 nucleotide sequence: TGTGCCAGCAGTTACCCCGGCGGAACAGTTACCTCTGGGGCCAACGTCCTGACTTTC.

The chain is built from TRBV24-1 and TRBJ2-7, with D hard to call. Trimming removed 2 bases at V and 3 bases at J, with 4 bases between. In germline, CDR1 is KGHDR, CDR2 SFDVKD. The CDR3 totals 12 residues. The CDR3 spells CATSDWGYEQYF. In nucleotides, the CDR3 is TGTGCCACCAGTGATTGGGGCTACGAGCAGTACTTC.

This clonotype was observed many times. J is TRBJ2-3 and V is TRBV28; 12 bases are shared with TRBD1. The CDR3 is 13 residues long. From germline, CDR1 is MDHEN and CDR2 SYDVKM. V was clipped by 8 bases and J by 4 bases; unmatched bases: 1. The CDR3: CASRDRGPDTQYF. As DNA, the CDR3 is TGTGCCAGCCGGGACAGGGGGCCAGATACGCAGTATTTT.

This clonotype appeared many times. The rearrangement uses TRBV20-1 and TRBJ1-3, with TRBD1 as a possible D gene (5 bases). CDR1 is DFQATT, CDR2 SNEGSKA, per germline (reference sequence). V lost 2 bases and J 6 bases, leaving 11 bases between the germline ends. The CDR3 has 13 amino acids. CDR3 nucleotides: TGCAGTGCTAGAAAGGACAACCAAAACACCATATATTTT. As protein: CSARKDNQNTIYF.

This clonotype was observed at least ten times. This chain links TRBV12-3 or TRBV12-4 with TRBJ2-5; 10 bases line up with TRBD1. The CDR3 sequence is 15 residues long. J was trimmed by 5 bases and V by 3 bases; bases with no gene match: 6. This chain's CDR3 is CASSLGTGVYETQYF. Here the CDR3 DNA reads TGTGCCAGCAGTTTGGGGACAGGGGTGTACGAGACCCAGTACTTC.

This clonotype was seen at least ten times. The CDR3 DNA sequence: TGTGCCAGCAGCCCCCCTCTCCCCGGCGGGACGTTTAACATTCAGTACTTC. This translates into CASSPPLPGGTFNIQYF. The genes are TRBV6-1 and TRBJ2-4; TRBD2 is a possible D gene (6 bases). Trimming took off 6 bases at V and 7 bases at J, with 25 bases between the two ends. The CDR3 runs to 17 residues. In germline, CDR1 is MNHNS, CDR2 SASEGT.

This clonotype came up many times. The chain couples TRBV19 to TRBJ2-7; TRBD1 matches at 9 bases. The CDR3 sequence is 14 residues long. Germline CDR1 LNHDA, CDR2 SQIVND (reference sequence). Germline trimming cut 5 bases from V and 6 bases from J; bases unmatched to any gene: 8. The CDR3 protein is CASSSNRGQGEQYF. CDR3 DNA sequence: TGTGCCAGTAGTTCAAACAGGGGGCAGGGCGAGCAGTACTTC.

This clonotype showed up many times. The V and J genes are TRBV11-2 and TRBJ1-6; TRBD1 is a possible D gene (5 bases). CDR3 length: 13 residues. The V gene's germline CDR1 is SGHAT and CDR2 FQNNGV. V lost 2 bases, J lost 8 bases, and 7 bases lay in between. The CDR3 here is CASSLLGDSPLHF. The CDR3 region has the DNA TGTGCCAGCAGCTTACTGGGGGATTCACCCCTCCACTTT.

The V and J genes are TRBV28 and TRBJ1-1, with D perhaps matching TRBD1 (6 bases). Trimming cost V 6 bases and J 10 bases, with 12 bases left between them. The CDR3 is 11 residues long. The germline gives CDR1 MDHEN, CDR2 SYDVKM. CDR3 sequence: CASRSRGAAFF. CDR3 nucleotide sequence: TGTGCCAGCAGAAGTCGGGGGGCAGCTTTCTTT.

This clonotype has a count of ten or more. This chain connects TRBV5-6 to TRBJ1-1, with D possibly matching TRBD1 (6 bases). CDR1 is SGHDT, CDR2 YYEEEE, per germline. V gave up 6 bases and J gave up 2 bases, with 17 bases separating them. CDR3 size: 15 residues. The CDR3 DNA follows: TGTGCCAGCATGCCGAAACCAGGGGTAAACACTGAAGCTTTCTTT. This gives the protein CASMPKPGVNTEAFF.

This chain uses TRBV14 with TRBJ2-7, with 9 positions matching TRBD2. Trimming took 0 bases from V and 1 from J; bases not matched to a gene: 10. Germline CDR1 is SGHDN and CDR2 is FVKESK. The CDR3 runs to 18 residues. CDR3 sequence: CASSQERMREGPSYEQYF. CDR3 nucleotide sequence: TGTGCCAGCAGCCAAGAGCGGATGCGGGAGGGCCCATCCTACGAGCAGTACTTC.

This clonotype was recorded at least ten times. CDR3 protein: CASSVQQDQETQYF. As DNA, the CDR3 is TGTGCCAGCAGCGTACAACAGGACCAAGAGACCCAGTACTTC. The chain uses TRBV9 and TRBJ2-5; D may be TRBD1 (5 bases). Germline loops: CDR1 SGDLS, CDR2 YYNGEE. Trimming cost V 1 base and J 0 bases, with 7 bases left between them. The length of the CDR3 is 14 residues.

The CDR3 nucleotides are TGTGCCAGCAGTCCGGGAACTCTGTATGTGCGGGGCTACGAGCAGTACTTC. Its translation is CASSPGTLYVRGYEQYF. The V gene is TRBV12-3 or TRBV12-4, the J gene TRBJ2-7; possible D gene TRBD2, 6 bases. V was clipped by 5 bases and J by 3 bases, with 23 bases between them. CDR3 length: 17 residues.